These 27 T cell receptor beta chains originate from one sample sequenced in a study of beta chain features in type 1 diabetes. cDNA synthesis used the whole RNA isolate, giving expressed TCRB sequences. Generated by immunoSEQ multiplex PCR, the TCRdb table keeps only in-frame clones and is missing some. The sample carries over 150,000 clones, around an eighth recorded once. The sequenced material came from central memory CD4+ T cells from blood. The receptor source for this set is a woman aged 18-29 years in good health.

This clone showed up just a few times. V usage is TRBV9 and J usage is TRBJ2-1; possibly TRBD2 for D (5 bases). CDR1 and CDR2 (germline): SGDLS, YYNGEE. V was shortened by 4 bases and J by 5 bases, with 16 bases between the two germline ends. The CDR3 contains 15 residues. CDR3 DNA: TGTGCCAGCAGCCCGAGCGGTCGTAGAAACAATGAGCAGTTCTTC. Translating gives CASSPSGRRNNEQFF.

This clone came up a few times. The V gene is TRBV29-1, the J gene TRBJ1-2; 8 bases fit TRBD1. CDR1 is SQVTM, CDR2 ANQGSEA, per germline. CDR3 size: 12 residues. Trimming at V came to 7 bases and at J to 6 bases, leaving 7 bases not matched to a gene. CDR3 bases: TGCAGCGGGGACAGGCCAATGGATGGCTACACCTTC. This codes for CSGDRPMDGYTF.

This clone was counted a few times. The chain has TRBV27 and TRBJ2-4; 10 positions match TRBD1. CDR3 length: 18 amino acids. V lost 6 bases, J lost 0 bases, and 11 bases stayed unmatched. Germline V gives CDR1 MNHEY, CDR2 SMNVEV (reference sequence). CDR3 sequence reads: CASRPGQGREGAKNIQYF. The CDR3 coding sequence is TGTGCCAGCAGACCGGGACAGGGGAGAGAAGGAGCCAAAAACATTCAGTACTTC.

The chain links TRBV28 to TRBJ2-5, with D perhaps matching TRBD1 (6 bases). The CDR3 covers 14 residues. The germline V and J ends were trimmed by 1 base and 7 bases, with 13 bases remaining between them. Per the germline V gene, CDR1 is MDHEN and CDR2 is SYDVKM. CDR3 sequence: CASSLSQGRGTQYF. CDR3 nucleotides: TGTGCCAGCAGTTTATCTCAGGGCAGGGGGACCCAGTACTTC. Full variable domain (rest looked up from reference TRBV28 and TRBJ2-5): DVKVTQSSRYLVKRTGEKVFLECVQDMDHENMFWYRQDPGLGLRLIYFSYDVKMKEKGDIPEGYSVSREKKERFSLILESASTNQTSMYLCASSLSQGRGTQYFGPGTRLLVL.

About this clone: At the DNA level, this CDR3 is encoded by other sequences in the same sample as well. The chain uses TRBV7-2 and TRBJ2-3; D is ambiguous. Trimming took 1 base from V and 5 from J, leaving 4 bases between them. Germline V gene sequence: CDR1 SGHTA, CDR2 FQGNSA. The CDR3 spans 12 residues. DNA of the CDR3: TGTGCCAGCAGCTTAGTCCGAGATACGCAGTATTTT. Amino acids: CASSLVRDTQYF.

The chain's CDR3 is CASSENGDTQYF. The CDR3 DNA reads as TGTGCCAGCAGTGAAAACGGAGATACGCAGTATTTT. V usage is TRBV2 and J usage is TRBJ2-3; D ambiguous. CDR3 length: 12 residues. Germline values: CDR1 SNHLY, CDR2 FYNNEI. The V gene lost 2 bases and the J gene lost 5 bases, with 5 bases spanning the gap. The full variable domain, rest sourced from reference TRBV2 and TRBJ2-3, is EPEVTQTPSHQVTQMGQEVILRCVPISNHLYFYWYRQILGQKVEFLVSFYNNEISEKSEIFDDQFSVERPDGSNFTLKIRSTKLEDSAMYFCASSENGDTQYFGPGTRLTVL.

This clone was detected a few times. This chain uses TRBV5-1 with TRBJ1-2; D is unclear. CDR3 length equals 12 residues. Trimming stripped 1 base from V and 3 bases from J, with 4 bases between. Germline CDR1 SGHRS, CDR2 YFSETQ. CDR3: CASSLLDYGYTF. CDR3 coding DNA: TGCGCCAGCAGCTTGCTCGACTATGGCTACACCTTC. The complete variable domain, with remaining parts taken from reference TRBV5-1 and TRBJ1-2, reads KAGVTQTPRYLIKTRGQQVTLSCSPISGHRSVSWYQQTPGQGLQFLFEYFSETQRNKGNFPGRFSGRQFSNSRSEMNVSTLELGDSALYLCASSLLDYGYTFGSGTRLTVV.

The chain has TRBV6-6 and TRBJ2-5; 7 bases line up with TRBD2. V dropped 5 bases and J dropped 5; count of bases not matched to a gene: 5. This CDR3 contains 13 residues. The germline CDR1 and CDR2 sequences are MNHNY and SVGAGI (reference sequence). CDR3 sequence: CASSRDYWETQYF. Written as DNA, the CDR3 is TGTGCCAGCAGTCGGGACTACTGGGAGACCCAGTACTTC.

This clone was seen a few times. The CDR3, as DNA: TGCGCCAGCAGCTCCTCGACAGGGAGCCACTACGAGCAGTACTTC. As protein: CASSSSTGSHYEQYF. The rearrangement joins TRBV5-1 to TRBJ2-7; the match to TRBD1 covers 7 bases. CDR3 length: 15 amino acids. Trimming cost V 3 bases and J 3 bases; bases outside gene matches: 9. Germline V lookup: CDR1 SGHRS, CDR2 YFSETQ.

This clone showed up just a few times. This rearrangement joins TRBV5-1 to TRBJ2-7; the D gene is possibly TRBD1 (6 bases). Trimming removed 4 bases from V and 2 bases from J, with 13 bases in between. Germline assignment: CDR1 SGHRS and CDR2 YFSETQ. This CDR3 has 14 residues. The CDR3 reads CASSPGRTAYEQYF. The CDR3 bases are TGCGCCAGCAGCCCGGGACGGACAGCCTACGAGCAGTACTTC.

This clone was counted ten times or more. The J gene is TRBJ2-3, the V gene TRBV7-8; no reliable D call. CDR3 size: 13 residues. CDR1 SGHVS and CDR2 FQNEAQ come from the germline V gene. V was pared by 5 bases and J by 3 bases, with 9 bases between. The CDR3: CASSPGTTDTQYF. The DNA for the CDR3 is TGTGCCAGCAGCCCCGGTACTACAGATACGCAGTATTTT.

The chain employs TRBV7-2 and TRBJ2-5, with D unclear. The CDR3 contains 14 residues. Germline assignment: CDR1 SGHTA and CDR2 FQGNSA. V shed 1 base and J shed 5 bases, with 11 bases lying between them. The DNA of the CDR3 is TGTGCCAGCAGCTTAGTGGGCTCCTGGGAGACCCAGTACTTC. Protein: CASSLVGSWETQYF.

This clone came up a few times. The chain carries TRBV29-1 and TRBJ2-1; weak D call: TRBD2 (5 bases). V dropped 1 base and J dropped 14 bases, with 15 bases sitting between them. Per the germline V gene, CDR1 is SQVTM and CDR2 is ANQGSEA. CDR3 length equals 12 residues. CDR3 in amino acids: CSVEGVGGPEFF. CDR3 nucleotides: TGCAGCGTTGAAGGGGTAGGAGGCCCGGAGTTCTTC.

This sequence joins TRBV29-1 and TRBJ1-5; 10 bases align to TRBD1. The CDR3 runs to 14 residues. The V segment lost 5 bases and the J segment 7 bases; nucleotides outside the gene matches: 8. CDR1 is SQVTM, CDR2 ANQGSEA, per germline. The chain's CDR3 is CSVSMDRGNQPQHF. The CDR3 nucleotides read TGCAGCGTTTCTATGGACAGGGGGAACCAGCCCCAGCATTTT. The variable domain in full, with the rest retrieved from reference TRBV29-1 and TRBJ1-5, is SAVISQKPSRDICQRGTSLTIQCQVDSQVTMMFWYRQQPGQSLTLIATANQGSEATYESGFVIDKFPISRPNLTFSTLTVSNMSPEDSSIYLCSVSMDRGNQPQHFGDGTRLSIL.

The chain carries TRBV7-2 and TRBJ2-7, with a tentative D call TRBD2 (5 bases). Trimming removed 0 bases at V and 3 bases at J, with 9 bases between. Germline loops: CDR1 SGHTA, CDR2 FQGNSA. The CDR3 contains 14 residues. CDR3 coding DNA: TGTGCCAGCAGCTTAGCTCGGACTGGCTACGAGCAGTACTTC. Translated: CASSLARTGYEQYF.

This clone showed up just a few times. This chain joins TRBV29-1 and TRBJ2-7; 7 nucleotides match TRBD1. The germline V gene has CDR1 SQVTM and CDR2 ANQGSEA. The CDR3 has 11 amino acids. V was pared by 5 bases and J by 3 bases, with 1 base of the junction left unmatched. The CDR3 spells CSVRTGYEQYF. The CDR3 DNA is TGCAGCGTTCGGACAGGCTACGAGCAGTACTTC.

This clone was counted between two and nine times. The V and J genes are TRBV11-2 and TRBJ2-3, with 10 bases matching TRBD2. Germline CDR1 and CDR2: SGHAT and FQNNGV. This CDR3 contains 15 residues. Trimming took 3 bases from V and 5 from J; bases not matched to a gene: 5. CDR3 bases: TGTGCCAGCAGCTTCCTAGCGGGAGAGAAAGATACGCAGTATTTT. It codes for CASSFLAGEKDTQYF.

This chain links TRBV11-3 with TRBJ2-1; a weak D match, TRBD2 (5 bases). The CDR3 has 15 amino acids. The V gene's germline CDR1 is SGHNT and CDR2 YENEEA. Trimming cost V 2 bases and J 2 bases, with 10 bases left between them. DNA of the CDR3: TGTGCCAGCAGCTTAAGCGGAGCTACCTACAATGAGCAGTTCTTC. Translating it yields CASSLSGATYNEQFF.

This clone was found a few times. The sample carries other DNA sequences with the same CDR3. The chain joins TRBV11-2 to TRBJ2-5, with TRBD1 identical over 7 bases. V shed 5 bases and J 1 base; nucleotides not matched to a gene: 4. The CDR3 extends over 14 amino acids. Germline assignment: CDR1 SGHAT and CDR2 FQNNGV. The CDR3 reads CASSPRTGQETQYF. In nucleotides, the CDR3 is TGTGCCAGCAGCCCCCGGACAGGCCAAGAGACCCAGTACTTC.

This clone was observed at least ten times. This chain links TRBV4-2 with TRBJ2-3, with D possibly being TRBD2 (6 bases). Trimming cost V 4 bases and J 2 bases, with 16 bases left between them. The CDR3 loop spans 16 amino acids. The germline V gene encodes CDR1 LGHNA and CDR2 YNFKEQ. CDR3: CASSPRPGLHTDTQYF. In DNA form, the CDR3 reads TGTGCCAGCAGCCCTAGACCGGGACTTCACACAGATACGCAGTATTTT.

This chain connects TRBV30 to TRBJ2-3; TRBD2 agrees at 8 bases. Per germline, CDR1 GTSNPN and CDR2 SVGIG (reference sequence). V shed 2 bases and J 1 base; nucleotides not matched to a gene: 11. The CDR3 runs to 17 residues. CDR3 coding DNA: TGTGCCTGGAGTCCCGGGAGGGCCGTATTTGGCACAGATACGCAGTATTTT. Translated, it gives CAWSPGRAVFGTDTQYF.

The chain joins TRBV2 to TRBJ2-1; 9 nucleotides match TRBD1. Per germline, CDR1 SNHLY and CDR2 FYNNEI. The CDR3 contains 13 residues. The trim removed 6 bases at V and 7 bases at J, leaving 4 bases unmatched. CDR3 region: CASRGQGKNEQFF. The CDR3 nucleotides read TGTGCCAGCAGGGGACAGGGAAAGAATGAGCAGTTCTTC.

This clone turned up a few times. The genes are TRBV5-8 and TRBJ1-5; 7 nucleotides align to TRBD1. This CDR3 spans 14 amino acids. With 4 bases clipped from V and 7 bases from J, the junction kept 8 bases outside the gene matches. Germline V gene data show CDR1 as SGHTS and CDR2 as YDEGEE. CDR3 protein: CASSLPTGRQPQHF. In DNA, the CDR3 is TGTGCCAGCAGCCTCCCGACAGGGCGACAGCCCCAGCATTTT. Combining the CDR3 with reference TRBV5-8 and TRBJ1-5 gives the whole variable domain EAGVTQSPTHLIKTRGQQATLRCSPISGHTSVYWYQQALGLGLQFLLWYDEGEERNRGNFPPRFSGRQFPNYSSELNVNALELEDSALYLCASSLPTGRQPQHFGDGTRLSIL.

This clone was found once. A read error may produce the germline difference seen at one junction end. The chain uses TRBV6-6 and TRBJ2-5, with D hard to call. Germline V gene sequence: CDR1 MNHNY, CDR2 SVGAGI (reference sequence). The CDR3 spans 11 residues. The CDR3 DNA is TGTGCCATCAGTGACGGGGAGACCCAGTACTTC. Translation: CAISDGETQYF.

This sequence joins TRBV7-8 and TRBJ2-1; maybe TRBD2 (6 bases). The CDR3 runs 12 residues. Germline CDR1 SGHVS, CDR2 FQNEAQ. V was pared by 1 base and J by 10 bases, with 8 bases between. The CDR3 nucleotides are TGTGCCAGCAGCTTAGGACTAGGCGAGCAGTTCTTC. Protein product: CASSLGLGEQFF.

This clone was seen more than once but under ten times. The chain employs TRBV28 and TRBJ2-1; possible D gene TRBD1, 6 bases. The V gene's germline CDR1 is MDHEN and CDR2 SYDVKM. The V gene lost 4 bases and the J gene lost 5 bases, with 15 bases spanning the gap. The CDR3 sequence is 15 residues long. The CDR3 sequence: CASSSTGRLNNEQFF. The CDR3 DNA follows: TGTGCCAGCAGTTCGACAGGCAGGCTGAACAATGAGCAGTTCTTC.

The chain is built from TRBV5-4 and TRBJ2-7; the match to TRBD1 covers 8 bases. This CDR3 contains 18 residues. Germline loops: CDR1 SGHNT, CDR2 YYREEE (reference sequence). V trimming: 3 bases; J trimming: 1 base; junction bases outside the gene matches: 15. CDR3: CASSSRDRKITLSYEQYF. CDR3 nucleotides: TGTGCCAGCAGCTCCCGGGACAGGAAAATTACCCTATCCTACGAGCAGTACTTC.